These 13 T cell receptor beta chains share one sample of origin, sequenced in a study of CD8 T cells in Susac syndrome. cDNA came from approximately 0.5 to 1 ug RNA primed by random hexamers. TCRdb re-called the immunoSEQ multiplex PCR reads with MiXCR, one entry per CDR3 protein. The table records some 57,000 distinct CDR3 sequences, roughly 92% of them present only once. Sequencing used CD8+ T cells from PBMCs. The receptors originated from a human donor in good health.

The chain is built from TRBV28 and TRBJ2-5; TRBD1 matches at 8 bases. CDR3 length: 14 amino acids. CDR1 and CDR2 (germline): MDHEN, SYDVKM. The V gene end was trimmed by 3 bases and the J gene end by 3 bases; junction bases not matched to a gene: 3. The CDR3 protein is CASSFKDREETQYF. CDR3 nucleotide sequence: TGTGCCAGCAGTTTCAAGGACAGGGAAGAGACCCAGTACTTC. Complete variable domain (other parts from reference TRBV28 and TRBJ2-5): DVKVTQSSRYLVKRTGEKVFLECVQDMDHENMFWYRQDPGLGLRLIYFSYDVKMKEKGDIPEGYSVSREKKERFSLILESASTNQTSMYLCASSFKDREETQYFGPGTRLLVL.

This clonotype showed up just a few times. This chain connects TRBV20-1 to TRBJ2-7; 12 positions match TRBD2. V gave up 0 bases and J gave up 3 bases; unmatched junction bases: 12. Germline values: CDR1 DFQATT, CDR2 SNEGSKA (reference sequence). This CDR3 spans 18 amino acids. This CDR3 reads CSARDQGLAGLAGYEQYF. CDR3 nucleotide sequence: TGCAGTGCTAGAGATCAAGGACTAGCGGGGCTTGCGGGCTACGAGCAGTACTTC.

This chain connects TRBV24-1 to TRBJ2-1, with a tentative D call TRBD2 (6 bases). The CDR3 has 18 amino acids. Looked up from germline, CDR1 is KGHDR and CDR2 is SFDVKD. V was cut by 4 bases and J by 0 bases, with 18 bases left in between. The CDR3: CATSDLNTGTLSYNEQFF. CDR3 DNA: TGTGCCACCAGTGACCTAAATACCGGGACTCTCTCCTACAATGAGCAGTTCTTC.

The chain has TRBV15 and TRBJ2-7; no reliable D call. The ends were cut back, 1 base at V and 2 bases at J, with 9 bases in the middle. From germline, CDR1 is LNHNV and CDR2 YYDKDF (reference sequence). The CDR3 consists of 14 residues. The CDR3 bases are TGTGCCACCAGCAGAGCGCAAGCCCCCTACGAGCAGTACTTC. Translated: CATSRAQAPYEQYF.

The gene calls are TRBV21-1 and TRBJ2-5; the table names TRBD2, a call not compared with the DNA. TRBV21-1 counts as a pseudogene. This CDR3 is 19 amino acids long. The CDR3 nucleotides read TGTGCCAGCAGCATAACCGGGACTAGCGCCTACCGGGACCAAGAGACCCAGTACTTC. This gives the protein CASSITGTSAYRDQETQYF.

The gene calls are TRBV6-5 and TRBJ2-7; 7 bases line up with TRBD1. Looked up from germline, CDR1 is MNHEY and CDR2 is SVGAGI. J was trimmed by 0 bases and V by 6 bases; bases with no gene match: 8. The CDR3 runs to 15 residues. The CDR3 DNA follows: TGTGCCAGCAGATACGGGACAGATTTCTCCTACGAGCAGTACTTC. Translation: CASRYGTDFSYEQYF.

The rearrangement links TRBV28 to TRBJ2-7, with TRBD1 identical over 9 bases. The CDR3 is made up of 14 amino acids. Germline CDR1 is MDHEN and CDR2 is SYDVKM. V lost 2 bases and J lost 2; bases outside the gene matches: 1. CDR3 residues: CASSLGTGPYEQYF. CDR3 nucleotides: TGTGCCAGCAGTTTAGGGACAGGGCCCTACGAGCAGTACTTC.

Written as DNA, the CDR3 is TGTGCCAGCAGCTCCATGGGGACAGGAGTTGAAGCTTTCTTT. It translates to CASSSMGTGVEAFF. This chain joins TRBV7-9 and TRBJ1-1; 8 nucleotides align to TRBD1. CDR3 length equals 14 residues. The germline gives CDR1 SEHNR, CDR2 FQNEAQ (reference sequence). Trimming removed 4 bases from V and 7 bases from J; junction bases left unmatched: 8.

The CDR3 nucleotides read TGTGCCAGCAGCGACCGGGACTCCCCTGGCGGACTCTATGGCTACACCTTC. It translates to CASSDRDSPGGLYGYTF. The chain carries TRBV13 and TRBJ1-2, with D tentatively TRBD1 (5 bases). The CDR3 spans 17 residues. Germline values: CDR1 PRHDT, CDR2 FYEKMQ (reference sequence). With 5 bases removed from V and 4 bases from J, the gap between germline ends came to 23 bases. The whole variable domain, remainder taken from reference TRBV13 and TRBJ1-2, is AAGVIQSPRHLIKEKRETATLKCYPIPRHDTVYWYQQGPGQDPQFLISFYEKMQSDKGSIPDRFSAQQFSDYHSELNMSSLELGDSALYFCASSDRDSPGGLYGYTFGSGTRLTVV.

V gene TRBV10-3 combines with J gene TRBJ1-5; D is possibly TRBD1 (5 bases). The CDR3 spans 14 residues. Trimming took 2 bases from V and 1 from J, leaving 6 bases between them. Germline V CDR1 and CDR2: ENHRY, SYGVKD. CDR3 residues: CAISEGDSNQPQHF. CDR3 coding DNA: TGTGCCATCAGTGAGGGGGACAGCAATCAGCCCCAGCATTTT.

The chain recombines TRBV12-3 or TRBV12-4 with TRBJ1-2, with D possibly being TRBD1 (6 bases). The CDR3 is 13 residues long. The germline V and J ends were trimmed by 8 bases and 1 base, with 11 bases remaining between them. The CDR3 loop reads CASASDSNYGYTF. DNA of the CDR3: TGTGCCAGCGCCTCGGACAGTAACTATGGCTACACCTTC.

Here the CDR3 DNA reads TGTGCCAGCACCTCCCAGACAGGGGGCTTGGCTGGAAACACCATATATTTT. Amino acid sequence: CASTSQTGGLAGNTIYF. The V gene is TRBV12-3 or TRBV12-4, the J gene TRBJ1-3; 10 bases match TRBD1. J was trimmed by 2 bases and V by 7 bases; bases with no gene match: 11. CDR3 length: 17 residues.

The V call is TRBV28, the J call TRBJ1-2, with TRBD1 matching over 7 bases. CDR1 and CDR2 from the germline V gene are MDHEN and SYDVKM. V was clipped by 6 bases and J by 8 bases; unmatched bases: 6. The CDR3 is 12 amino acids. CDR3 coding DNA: TGTGCCAGCAGCAGGGGGGCTAGGGGCTACACCTTC. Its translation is CASSRGARGYTF.